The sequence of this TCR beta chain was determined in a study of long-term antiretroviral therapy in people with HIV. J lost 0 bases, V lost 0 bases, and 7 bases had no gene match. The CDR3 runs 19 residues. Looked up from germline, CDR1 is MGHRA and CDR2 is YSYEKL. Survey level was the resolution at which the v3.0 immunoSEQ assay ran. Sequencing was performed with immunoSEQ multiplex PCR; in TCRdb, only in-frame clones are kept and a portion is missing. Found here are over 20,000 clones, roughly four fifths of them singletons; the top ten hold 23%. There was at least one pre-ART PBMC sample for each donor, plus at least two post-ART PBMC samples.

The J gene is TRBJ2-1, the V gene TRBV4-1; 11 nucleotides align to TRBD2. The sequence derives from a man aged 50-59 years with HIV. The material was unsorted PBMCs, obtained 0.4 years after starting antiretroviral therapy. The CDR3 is CASSQDPRLAGSSYNEQFF. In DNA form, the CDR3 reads TGCGCCAGCAGCCAAGACCCCAGACTAGCGGGGAGCTCCTACAATGAGCAGTTCTTC.